This T cell receptor beta chain was sequenced for a study of cytomegalovirus exposure and HLA in healthy donors. Study-wide results and limits: Later on, a genetic analysis was performed. It linked a missense variant in DCLRE1C with V- and J-gene trimming of TCR beta. Sequencing likely generated an artifact that appeared as a cluster of highly shared sequence variants. In a later analysis, at a false discovery rate of 0.05, about 17,000 TCR beta sequences matched HLA alleles. Rarity held for most TCR sequences, but there were some public TCRs that occurred in many donors.

Trimming left V 4 bases short and J 5 bases short, with 9 bases between. The germline V gene has CDR1 SGHTA and CDR2 FQGNSA. CDR3 length equals 13 residues. Concerning this clone itself: As yet, its antigen is unknown.

With 60 Vbeta and 13 Jbeta primers, the PCR was carried out. Sequenced by immunoSEQ multiplex PCR; TCRdb stores in-frame clones only, minus some. The sample lists 130,000 to 150,000 clones, about three quarters seen once, with 1% to 1.5% in the top ten. This TCR derives from a male donor in good health and CMV-seropositive. This sequence joins TRBV7-2 and TRBJ2-1; possible D gene TRBD2, 6 bases. Sequenced material: PBMCs. DNA for the CDR3: TGTGCCAGCAGCTATAGCGGAAACAATGAGCAGTTCTTC. It yields the protein CASSYSGNNEQFF. Based on the CDR3 plus reference TRBV7-2 and TRBJ2-1, the full variable domain is GAGVSQSPSNKVTEKGKDVELRCDPISGHTALYWYRQSLGQGLEFLIYFQGNSAPDKSGLPSDRFSAERTGGSVSTLTIQRTQQEDSAVYLCASSYSGNNEQFFGPGTRLTVL.